Detailed here is one TCR beta chain. Marked H&E slides guided macrodissection of tumor areas from five or six unstained, deparaffinized 7.5 to 10 um sections. This record comes from a study of T cells in lung cancer brain metastases. The repertoire was sequenced with immunoSEQ multiplex PCR; TCRdb's copy has only in-frame clones and lacks some. The repertoire has 3,500 or so clones, about 86% of them found once; the top ten carry under 14%. This CDR3 comprises 12 residues. Between the trimmed V and J ends, which lost 4 bases and 5 bases, there was a span of 10 bases. Germline V gene lookup returns CDR1 SQVTM and CDR2 ANQGSEA.

This receptor was obtained from a man aged 60 to 69 with non-small cell lung cancer. The chain is built from TRBV29-1 and TRBJ2-3, with no clear D. The sample was tumor tissue from the primary lung tumor. CDR3 bases: TGCAGCGTTGCGGTTTTGGGAGATACGCAGTATTTT. Its translation is CSVAVLGDTQYF.